This T cell receptor beta chain derives from a study of cytomegalovirus exposure and HLA in healthy donors. The study, taken as a whole, reports: Overall, under 200 TCR beta chains were annotated as cytomegalovirus-associated. For presence/absence analyses, sequencing depth was assumed to be roughly uniform across donors.

Regarding this clone: Its antigen is not known.

Primers for the PCR totalled 60 Vbeta and 13 Jbeta. Data came from immunoSEQ multiplex PCR; TCRdb stores just in-frame clones and leaves some out. The sample records about 110,000 clones, roughly 80% being singletons. The CDR3 loop spans 14 amino acids. The V segment lost 6 bases and the J segment 3 bases; nucleotides outside the gene matches: 4. CDR1 ENHRY and CDR2 SYGVKD come from the germline V gene. The rearrangement uses TRBV10-3 and TRBJ2-7; 11 nucleotides agree with TRBD1. This clonotype was obtained from a man aged 25-40 years in good health and CMV-seropositive. Material: PBMCs. The CDR3 region is CAISPGTGGYEQYF. The CDR3, as DNA: TGTGCCATCAGCCCCGGGACAGGGGGCTACGAGCAGTACTTC.